The rows below give T cell receptor beta chains drawn from one sample of a study of tumor-infiltrating lymphocytes in primary liver carcinoma. TCRdb re-called the multiplex PCR reads through MiXCR, storing one row per CDR3 protein. In the table there are roughly 70,000 distinct CDR3 sequences, about 71% of which are singletons. The sequencing sample was made of liver tumor tissue from sampling region 4. The origin of the receptors is a man aged 40-55 years with primary liver carcinoma and hepatitis B virus infection. CDR3s include the opening cysteine and the closing phenylalanine or tryptophan. Fields, in order: clone size, V gene, D gene, J gene, CDR3 DNA, CDR3 protein. The D gene is left open where the match is weak. Clone size is not always given. Where it is, it says once, few, many or a class for expanded clones.

>-|TRBV28|-|TRBJ2-5
TGTGCCAGCAGTTTAGGAATCCTCATTCAAGAGACCCAGTACTTC
CASSLGILIQETQYF
>-|TRBV5-5|TRBD1|TRBJ2-1
TGTGCCTGCAGCCCTGGACAGGGTTCCTACAATGAGCTGTCCTTC
CACSPGQGSYNELSF
>few|TRBV11-2|TRBD1|TRBJ1-5
TGCGCCAGCAGCCTAGAGGACAGGGGAGGTCGGCCCCAGCATTTT
CASSLEDRGGRPQHF
>-|TRBV4-2|TRBD2|TRBJ2-2
TGTGCCAGCAACCAAGATCAGGTGGGAGGGGAGTTGTTTTTT
CASNQDQVGGELFF
>-|TRBV6-2/TRBV6-3|-|TRBJ2-2
TGTGCCAGCACTATAGGGTCCCACGGGGAGCTGTTTTTT
CASTIGSHGELFF
>-|TRBV11-2|TRBD2|TRBJ2-1
TGTACCAGCAGCCTCCGGCGGGAGGGATTGGGTGAGCAGTTCTTC
CTSSLRREGLGEQFF
>-|TRBV11-2|TRBD1|TRBJ1-1
TGTGCCAGCAGCCGAGATAGGACAGGAGTCTTCACTGAAGCTTTCTTT
CASSRDRTGVFTEAFF
>-|TRBV11-2|-|TRBJ2-1
TGTGCCAATATCTTAGATCCAGAGAGCTCCTACAGTGAGCAGTTCTTC
CANILDPESSYSEQFF
>once|TRBV10-3|TRBD2|TRBJ2-3
TGTACCATCAGTGAACCCCTCCGACTAGCGGGAACCATAGATACGCACTATTTT
CTISEPLRLAGTIDTHYF
>-|TRBV4-1|-|TRBJ1-1
TGCGCCATCAGCCAAGTTAGGGGTACTGAAGCTTACTTT
CAISQVRGTEAYF